The next 21 T cell receptor beta chains were all read from a single sample in a study of response to subunit inactivated influenza vaccine. TCRdb recomputed calls from the RT-PCR reads with MiXCR, one row per CDR3 protein. The sample holds more than 700,000 distinct CDR3 sequences; roughly 20% are singletons and the top ten take roughly 10%. The input for sequencing was PBMCs from blood, taken about 5 days after vaccination. The receptors derive from a man in his fifties or sixties who received an inactivated influenza vaccine.

The chain combines TRBV11-3 with TRBJ2-3; 10 bases agree with TRBD2. Germline values: CDR1 SGHNT, CDR2 YENEEA. V lost 4 bases and J lost 4; bases outside the gene matches: 5. This CDR3 contains 15 residues. The CDR3 region has the DNA TGTGCCAGCAGCTCTAGCGGGAGAGGTGCAGATACGCAGTATTTT. Its protein is CASSSSGRGADTQYF.

This clonotype has a single count. This chain uses TRBV2 with TRBJ2-3, with 7 bases fitting TRBD1. The CDR3 runs to 14 residues. Per the germline V gene, CDR1 is SNHLY and CDR2 is FYNNEI. After removal of 6 bases from V and 3 bases from J, the junction contained 6 bases not matched to a gene. CDR3 in DNA: TGTGCCAGCAGGAGGGGGCTACTGACAGATACGCAGTATTTT. Translating gives CASRRGLLTDTQYF.

The table lists this clonotype with a few counts. For the CDR3, the DNA is TGCGCCAGCAGCCAATTCGGACTAGCGGGGGGGAACGAGCAGTACTTC. As protein: CASSQFGLAGGNEQYF. This sequence joins TRBV4-1 and TRBJ2-7, with 15 bases aligning to TRBD2. The CDR3 extends over 16 amino acids. In germline, CDR1 is MGHRA, CDR2 YSYEKL. Losses at the gene ends were 2 bases for V and 5 bases for J; bases not matched to a gene: 4.

V and J are TRBV6-1 and TRBJ2-4; D not resolved. This CDR3 comprises 15 residues. CDR1 and CDR2 from the germline V gene are MNHNS and SASEGT. Deletions cut 2 bases from V and 0 bases from J, with 8 bases between. The CDR3 protein is CASSEQMSAKNIQYF. As DNA, the CDR3 is TGTGCCAGCAGTGAACAGATGTCAGCCAAAAACATTCAGTACTTC.

This clonotype has only a few counts. The V gene is TRBV6-2 or TRBV6-3, the J gene TRBJ1-5; D may be TRBD1 (5 bases). This CDR3 is 16 amino acids long. CDR1 is MNHEY and CDR2 is SVGEGT in the germline V gene. V lost 2 bases and J lost 2, with 13 bases in between. The CDR3 is CASSYGQGERNQPQHF. CDR3 nucleotide sequence: TGTGCCAGCAGTTACGGGCAGGGAGAACGCAATCAGCCCCAGCATTTT.

This clonotype showed up many times. The V and J genes are TRBV18 and TRBJ2-7; D tentatively reads TRBD1 or TRBD2 (5 bases each). CDR3 length equals 13 residues. Germline V gene lookup returns CDR1 KGHSH and CDR2 LQKENI. The V end lost 8 bases, the J end lost 2 bases, and 13 bases lay between the germline ends. The CDR3 region has the DNA TGTGCCAGCAGTCCGCAGGGACCCTACGAGCAGTACTTC. Its protein is CASSPQGPYEQYF.

This clonotype appeared a few times. This sequence joins TRBV4-3 and TRBJ2-7, with 7 bases identical to TRBD1. Per the germline V gene, CDR1 is LGHNA and CDR2 is YSLEER. This CDR3 is built from 13 residues. Germline trimming cut 0 bases from V and 6 bases from J; bases unmatched to any gene: 2. The CDR3 sequence is CASSQETGAEQYF. The CDR3 DNA sequence: TGCGCCAGCAGCCAAGAAACAGGGGCCGAGCAGTACTTC.

This clonotype was found many times. The rearrangement joins TRBV7-9 to TRBJ2-5; D might be TRBD1 (6 bases). V lost 5 bases and J 6 bases, leaving 16 bases between the germline ends. This CDR3 contains 14 residues. The germline V gene has CDR1 SEHNR and CDR2 FQNEAQ (reference sequence). The CDR3 sequence is CASSGTGLGKTQYF. The CDR3 coding sequence is TGTGCCAGCAGCGGTACAGGGCTAGGGAAGACCCAGTACTTC.

The chain is built from TRBV27 and TRBJ2-1, with no clear D. The V gene lost 3 bases and the J gene lost 10 bases, with 13 bases spanning the gap. Per the germline V gene, CDR1 is MNHEY and CDR2 is SMNVEV (reference sequence). This CDR3 has 13 amino acids. CDR3 in DNA: TGTGCCAGCAGTTTCGCTGGACGTAGAGAGCAGTTCTTC. Translating gives CASSFAGRREQFF.

This clonotype was seen more than once but under ten times. The V call is TRBV11-1, the J call TRBJ2-1; D may match TRBD1 or TRBD2 (6 bases each). From germline, CDR1 is SGHAT and CDR2 FQDESV (reference sequence). V was trimmed by 4 bases and J by 0 bases, leaving 25 bases between them. The CDR3 covers 20 residues. The chain's CDR3 is CASSSLGGSGSPSSYNEQFF. The CDR3 coding sequence is TGTGCCAGCAGCTCTCTAGGGGGGTCAGGGTCCCCTAGCTCCTACAATGAGCAGTTCTTC.

This clonotype was counted once. This chain links TRBV12-3 or TRBV12-4 with TRBJ2-5; D gene unclear. The CDR3 covers 14 residues. Trimming shortened V by 6 bases and J by 5 bases, and 16 bases separated the two germline ends. The CDR3 here is CASSRSDGSETQYF. CDR3 in DNA: TGTGCCAGCAGCCGATCCGACGGTTCGGAGACCCAGTACTTC.

This clonotype was counted only a few times. The chain couples TRBV9 to TRBJ2-3; D tentatively reads TRBD1 or TRBD2 (6 bases each). V was cut by 0 bases and J by 0 bases, with 14 bases left in between. Germline-derived CDR1 and CDR2 are SGDLS and YYNGEE. This CDR3 region has 17 residues. The DNA of the CDR3 is TGTGCCAGCAGCGTAGGGCCAGGGGAGGTGAGCACAGATACGCAGTATTTT. The encoded protein is CASSVGPGEVSTDTQYF.

This clonotype has a single count. This rearrangement joins TRBV6-2 or TRBV6-3 to TRBJ2-1; 16 bases fit TRBD2. CDR3 length equals 17 residues. Per germline, CDR1 MNHEY and CDR2 SVGEGT. V lost 5 bases, J lost 2 bases, and 3 bases stayed unmatched. The CDR3: CASSRGTSGRAYNEQFF. CDR3 nucleotide sequence: TGTGCCAGCAGTCGGGGGACTAGCGGGAGGGCCTACAATGAGCAGTTCTTC.

This chain uses TRBV6-5 with TRBJ2-1; D might be TRBD1 (5 bases). Germline V gene sequence: CDR1 MNHEY, CDR2 SVGAGI. Trimming cost V 7 bases and J 1 base, with 11 bases left between them. This CDR3 contains 14 residues. The CDR3 bases are TGTGCCAGCAAGGTACAGGAGTCCTACAATGAGCAGTTCTTC. It translates to CASKVQESYNEQFF.

This CDR3 is CASRTWGEQYNEQFF. The DNA of the CDR3 is TGTGCCAGCAGGACCTGGGGGGAGCAGTACAATGAGCAGTTCTTC. The chain recombines TRBV2 with TRBJ2-1, with D perhaps TRBD2 (6 bases). Germline V lookup: CDR1 SNHLY, CDR2 FYNNEI. V was trimmed by 6 bases and J by 4 bases, leaving 16 bases between them. The CDR3 runs 15 residues.

The V gene is TRBV7-9, the J gene TRBJ2-5; D is possibly TRBD2 (6 bases). The germline CDR1 and CDR2 sequences are SEHNR and FQNEAQ (reference sequence). The CDR3 loop spans 14 amino acids. Trimming shortened V by 3 bases and J by 1 base, and 9 bases separated the two germline ends. CDR3 coding DNA: TGTGCCAGCAGCTTTATAGCGGCCCAAGAGACCCAGTACTTC. Protein sequence: CASSFIAAQETQYF.

This clonotype has just a few counts. The chain employs TRBV21-1 and TRBJ2-7; TRBD1 is the table's D call, not checked against the DNA. TRBV21-1 is assigned pseudogene status. There are 17 residues in the CDR3. CDR3 sequence: CASSKDLDARGMYEQYF. In DNA, the CDR3 is TGTGCCAGCAGCAAAGATTTGGATGCCCGGGGTATGTACGAGCAGTACTTC.

There are a few counts of this clonotype. The rearrangement joins TRBV29-1 to TRBJ2-7; D not resolved. The CDR3 covers 13 residues. The V end lost 4 bases, the J end lost 2 bases, and 12 bases lay between the germline ends. CDR1 is SQVTM, CDR2 ANQGSEA, per germline. CDR3 protein: CSVASVYAYEQYF. The CDR3 bases are TGCAGCGTTGCCAGTGTTTACGCCTACGAGCAGTACTTC.

In regard to this clonotype: This could be a read error, since a much larger clone is one nucleotide away. The chain couples TRBV29-1 to TRBJ2-1, with no clear D. The germline V gene encodes CDR1 SQVTM and CDR2 ANQGSEA. This CDR3 contains 13 residues. Trimming shortened V by 6 bases and J by 3 bases, and 12 bases separated the two germline ends. The CDR3 nucleotides are TGCAGCGTATTCGGTGTTTACTACAATGAGCAGTTCTTC. Translating it yields CSVFGVYYNEQFF.

This clonotype was seen a handful of times. This chain uses TRBV21-1 with TRBJ2-1; the DNA was not used to check the table's D call, TRBD2. TRBV21-1 is an annotated pseudogene. The CDR3 length is 16 residues. The DNA for the CDR3 is TGTGCCAGCAGCAAAATAAGGAACGGGGCCCCCAATGAGCAGTTCTTC. Encoded protein: CASSKIRNGAPNEQFF.

This chain links TRBV20-1 with TRBJ2-2; D is undetermined. Between the trimmed V and J ends, which lost 7 bases and 5 bases, there was a span of 17 bases. This CDR3 contains 14 residues. Germline V lookup: CDR1 DFQATT, CDR2 SNEGSKA (reference sequence). The CDR3 bases are TGCAGTGTTCCCACCGCACGTGGTACCGGGGAGCTGTTTTTT. Its translation is CSVPTARGTGELFF.